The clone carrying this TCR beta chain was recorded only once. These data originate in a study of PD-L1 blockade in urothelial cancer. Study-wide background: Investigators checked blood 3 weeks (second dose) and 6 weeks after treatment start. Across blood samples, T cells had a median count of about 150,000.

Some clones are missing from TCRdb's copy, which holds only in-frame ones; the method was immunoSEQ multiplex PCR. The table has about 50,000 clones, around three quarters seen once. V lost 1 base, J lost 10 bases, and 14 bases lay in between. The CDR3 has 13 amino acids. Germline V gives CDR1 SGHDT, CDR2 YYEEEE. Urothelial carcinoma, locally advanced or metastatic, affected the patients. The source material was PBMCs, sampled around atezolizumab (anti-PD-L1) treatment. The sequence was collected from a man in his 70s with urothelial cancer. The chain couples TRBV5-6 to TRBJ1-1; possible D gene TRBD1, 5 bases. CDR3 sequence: CASSLRGTLRAFF. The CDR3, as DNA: TGTGCCAGCAGCTTGAGGGGCACTTTGCGAGCTTTCTTT.